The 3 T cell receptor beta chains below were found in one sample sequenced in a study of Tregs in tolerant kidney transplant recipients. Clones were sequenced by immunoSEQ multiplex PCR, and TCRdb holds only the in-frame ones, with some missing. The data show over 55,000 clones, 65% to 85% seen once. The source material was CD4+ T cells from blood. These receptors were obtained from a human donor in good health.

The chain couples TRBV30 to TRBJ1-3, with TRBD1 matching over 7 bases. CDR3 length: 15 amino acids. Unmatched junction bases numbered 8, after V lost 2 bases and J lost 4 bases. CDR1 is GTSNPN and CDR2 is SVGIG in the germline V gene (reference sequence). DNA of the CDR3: TGTGCCTGGAGTTGGCCGGGGACAGAAGGAAACACCATATATTTT. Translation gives CAWSWPGTEGNTIYF. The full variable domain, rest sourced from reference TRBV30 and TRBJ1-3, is SQTIHQWPATLVQPVGSPLSLECTVEGTSNPNLYWYRQAAGRGLQLLFYSVGIGQISSEVPQNLSASRPQDRQFILSSKKLLLSDSGFYLCAWSWPGTEGNTIYFGEGSWLTVV.

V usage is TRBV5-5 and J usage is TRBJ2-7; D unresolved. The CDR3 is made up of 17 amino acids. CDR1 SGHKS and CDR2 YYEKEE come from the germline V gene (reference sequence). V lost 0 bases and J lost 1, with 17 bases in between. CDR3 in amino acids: CASSLAFWARSSYEQYF. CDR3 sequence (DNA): TGTGCCAGCAGCTTGGCCTTTTGGGCCCGGTCTTCCTACGAGCAGTACTTC.

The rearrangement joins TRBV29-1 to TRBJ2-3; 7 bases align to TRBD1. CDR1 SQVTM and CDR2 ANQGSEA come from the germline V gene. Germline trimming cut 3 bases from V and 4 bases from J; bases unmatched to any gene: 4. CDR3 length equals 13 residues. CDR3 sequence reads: CSVEGTGADTQYF. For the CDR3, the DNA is TGCAGCGTTGAGGGTACAGGGGCAGATACGCAGTATTTT.